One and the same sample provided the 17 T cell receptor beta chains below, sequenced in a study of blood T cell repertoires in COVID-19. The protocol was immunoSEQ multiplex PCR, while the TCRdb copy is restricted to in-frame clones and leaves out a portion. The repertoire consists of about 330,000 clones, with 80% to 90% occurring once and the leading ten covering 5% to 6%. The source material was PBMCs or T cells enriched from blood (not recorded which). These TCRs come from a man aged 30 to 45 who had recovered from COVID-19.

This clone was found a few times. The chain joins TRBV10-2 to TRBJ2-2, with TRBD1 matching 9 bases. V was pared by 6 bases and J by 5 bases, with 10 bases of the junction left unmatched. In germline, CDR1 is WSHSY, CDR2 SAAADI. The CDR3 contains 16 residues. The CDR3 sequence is CASSLAGQGSTGELFF. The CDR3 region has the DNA TGCGCCAGCAGCCTCGCCGGACAGGGGAGTACCGGGGAGCTGTTTTTT.

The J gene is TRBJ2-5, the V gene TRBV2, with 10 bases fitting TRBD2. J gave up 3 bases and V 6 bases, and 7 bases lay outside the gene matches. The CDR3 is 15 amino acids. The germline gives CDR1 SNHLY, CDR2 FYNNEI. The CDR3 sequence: CASRTGLAMEETQYF. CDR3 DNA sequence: TGTGCCAGCAGGACGGGACTAGCGATGGAAGAGACCCAGTACTTC.

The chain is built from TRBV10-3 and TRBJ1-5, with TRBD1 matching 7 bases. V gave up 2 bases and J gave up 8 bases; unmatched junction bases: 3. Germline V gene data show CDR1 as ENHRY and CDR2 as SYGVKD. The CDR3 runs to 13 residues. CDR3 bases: TGTGCCATCAGTGAGAACAGGGGCGAGCCCCAGCATTTT. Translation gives CAISENRGEPQHF.

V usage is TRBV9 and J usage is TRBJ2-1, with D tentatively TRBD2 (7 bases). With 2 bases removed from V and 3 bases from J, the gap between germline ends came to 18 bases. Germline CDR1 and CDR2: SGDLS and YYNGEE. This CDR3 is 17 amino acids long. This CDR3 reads CASSVALGGAGYNEQFF. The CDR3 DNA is TGTGCCAGCAGCGTTGCGCTAGGGGGGGCCGGCTACAATGAGCAGTTCTTC.

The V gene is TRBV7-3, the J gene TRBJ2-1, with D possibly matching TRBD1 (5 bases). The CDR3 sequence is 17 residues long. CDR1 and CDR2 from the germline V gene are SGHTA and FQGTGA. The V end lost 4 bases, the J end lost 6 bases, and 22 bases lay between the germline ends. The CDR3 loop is CASSSHPQGVLVNEQFF. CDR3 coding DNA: TGTGCCAGCAGCTCCCACCCCCAGGGTGTGTTGGTCAATGAGCAGTTCTTC.

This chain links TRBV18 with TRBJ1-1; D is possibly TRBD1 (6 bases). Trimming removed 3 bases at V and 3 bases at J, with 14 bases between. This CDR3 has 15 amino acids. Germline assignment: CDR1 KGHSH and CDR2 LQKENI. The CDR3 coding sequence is TGTGCCAGCTCACCCTCGACAGGTATAGACACTGAAGCTTTCTTT. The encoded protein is CASSPSTGIDTEAFF. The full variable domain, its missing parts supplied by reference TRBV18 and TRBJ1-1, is NAGVMQNPRHLVRRRGQEARLRCSPMKGHSHVYWYRQLPEEGLKFMVYLQKENIIDESGMPKERFSAEFPKEGPSILRIQQVVRGDSAAYFCASSPSTGIDTEAFFGQGTRLTVV.

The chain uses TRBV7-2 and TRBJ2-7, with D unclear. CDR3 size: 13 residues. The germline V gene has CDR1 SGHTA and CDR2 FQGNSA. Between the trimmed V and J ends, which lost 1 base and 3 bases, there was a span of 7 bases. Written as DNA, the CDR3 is TGTGCCAGCAGCTTAGAACGGGTCTACGAGCAGTACTTC. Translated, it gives CASSLERVYEQYF.

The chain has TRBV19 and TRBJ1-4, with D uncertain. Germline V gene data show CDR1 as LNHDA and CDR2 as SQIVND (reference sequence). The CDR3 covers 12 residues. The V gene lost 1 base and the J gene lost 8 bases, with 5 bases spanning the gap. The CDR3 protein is CASSIGGEKLFF. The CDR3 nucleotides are TGTGCCAGTAGTATAGGTGGCGAAAAACTGTTTTTT.

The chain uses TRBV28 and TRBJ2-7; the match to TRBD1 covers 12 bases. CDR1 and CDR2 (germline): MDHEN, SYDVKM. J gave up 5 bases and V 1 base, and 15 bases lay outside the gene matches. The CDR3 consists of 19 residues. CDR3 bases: TGTGCCAGCAGTTTATTAGCCCCTGGGGGGACAGGGGGCATCAACGAGCAGTACTTC. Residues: CASSLLAPGGTGGINEQYF.

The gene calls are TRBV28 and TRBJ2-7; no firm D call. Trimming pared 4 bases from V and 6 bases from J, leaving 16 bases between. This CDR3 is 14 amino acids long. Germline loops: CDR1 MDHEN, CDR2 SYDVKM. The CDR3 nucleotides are TGTGCCAGCAGTTCCGTGGGCGAATCCAGCGAGCAGTACTTC. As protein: CASSSVGESSEQYF.

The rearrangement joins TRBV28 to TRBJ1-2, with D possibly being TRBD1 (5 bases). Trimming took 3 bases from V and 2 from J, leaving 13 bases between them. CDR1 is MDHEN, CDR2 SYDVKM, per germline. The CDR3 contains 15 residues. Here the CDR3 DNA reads TGTGCCAGCAGTTTTGAAGCAGGGAAAAACTATGGCTACACCTTC. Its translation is CASSFEAGKNYGYTF.

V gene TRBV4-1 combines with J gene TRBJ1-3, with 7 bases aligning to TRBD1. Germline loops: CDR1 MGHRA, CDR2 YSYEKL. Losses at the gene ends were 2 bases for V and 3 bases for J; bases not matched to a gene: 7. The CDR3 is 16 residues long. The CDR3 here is CASSQSSQGFGNTIYF. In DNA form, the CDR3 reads TGCGCCAGCAGCCAATCTTCACAGGGGTTTGGAAACACCATATATTTT.

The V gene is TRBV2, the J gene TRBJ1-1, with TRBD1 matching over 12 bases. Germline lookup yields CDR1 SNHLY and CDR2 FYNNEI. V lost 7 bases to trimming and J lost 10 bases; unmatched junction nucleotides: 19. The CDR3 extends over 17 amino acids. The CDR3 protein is CASNKRQGTGGLGVAFF. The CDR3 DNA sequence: TGTGCCAGCAACAAGCGGCAGGGGACAGGGGGCCTAGGGGTAGCTTTCTTT.

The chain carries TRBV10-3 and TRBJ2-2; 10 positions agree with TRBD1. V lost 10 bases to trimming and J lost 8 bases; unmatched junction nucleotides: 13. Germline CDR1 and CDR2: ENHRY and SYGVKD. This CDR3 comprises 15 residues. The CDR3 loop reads CASSGTGALEGELFF. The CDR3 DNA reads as TGTGCCAGCTCCGGGACAGGGGCCTTGGAGGGGGAGCTGTTTTTT.

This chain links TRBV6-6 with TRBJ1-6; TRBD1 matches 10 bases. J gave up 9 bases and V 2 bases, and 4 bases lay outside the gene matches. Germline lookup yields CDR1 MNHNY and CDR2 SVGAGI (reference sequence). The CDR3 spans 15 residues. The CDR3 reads CASSYGTGVFSPLHF. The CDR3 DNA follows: TGTGCCAGCAGTTACGGGACAGGGGTTTTTTCACCCCTCCACTTT.

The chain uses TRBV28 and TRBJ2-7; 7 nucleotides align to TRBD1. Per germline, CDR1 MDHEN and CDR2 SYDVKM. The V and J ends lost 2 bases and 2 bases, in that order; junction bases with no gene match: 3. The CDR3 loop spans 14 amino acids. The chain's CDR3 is CASSLGQEAYEQYF. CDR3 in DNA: TGTGCCAGCAGTTTAGGACAGGAAGCCTACGAGCAGTACTTC.

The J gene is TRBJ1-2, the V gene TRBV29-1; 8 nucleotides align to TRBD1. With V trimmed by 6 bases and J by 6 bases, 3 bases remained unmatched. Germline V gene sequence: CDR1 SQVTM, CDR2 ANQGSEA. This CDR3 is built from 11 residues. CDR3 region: CSVWTGNGYTF. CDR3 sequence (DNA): TGCAGCGTCTGGACAGGGAATGGCTACACCTTC.